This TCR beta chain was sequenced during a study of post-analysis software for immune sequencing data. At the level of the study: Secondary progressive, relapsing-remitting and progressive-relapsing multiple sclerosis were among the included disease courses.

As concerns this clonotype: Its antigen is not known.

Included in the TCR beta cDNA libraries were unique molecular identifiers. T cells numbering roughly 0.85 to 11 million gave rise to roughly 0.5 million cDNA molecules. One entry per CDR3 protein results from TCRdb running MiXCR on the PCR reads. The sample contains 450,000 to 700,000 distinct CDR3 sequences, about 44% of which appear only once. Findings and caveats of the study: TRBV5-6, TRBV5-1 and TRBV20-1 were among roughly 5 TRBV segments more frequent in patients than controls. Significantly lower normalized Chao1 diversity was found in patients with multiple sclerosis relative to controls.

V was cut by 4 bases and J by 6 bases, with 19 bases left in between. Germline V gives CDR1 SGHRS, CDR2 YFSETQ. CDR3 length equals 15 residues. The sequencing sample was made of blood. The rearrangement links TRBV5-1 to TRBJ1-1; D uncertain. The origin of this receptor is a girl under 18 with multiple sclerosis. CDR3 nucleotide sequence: TGCGCCAGCAGCCCACGACCCAGCTTGACGTCTGAAGCTTTCTTT. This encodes CASSPRPSLTSEAFF.